This T cell receptor (beta chain) was recorded in a study of human T cells and chemical hapten exposure. The table lists this clonotype with many counts. Its antigen is unidentified. Study conclusions and caveats: Given that the donors had alopecia, their immune response may differ from that seen in healthy people.

Library construction involved attaching unique molecular identifiers to individual cDNA molecules, which allowed quantitative, reproducible TCR counting. TCRdb ran MiXCR on the RACE reads and lists one entry per CDR3 protein. The data contain roughly 84,000 distinct CDR3 sequences, approximately 11% of them seen just once; the ten biggest clones take up about 3.5%. This CDR3 region has 12 residues. V lost 5 bases to trimming and J lost 5 bases, with 8 bases between them. The germline V gene encodes CDR1 KGHDR and CDR2 SFDVKD. Time point defined: patch test 3, about 24 weeks after DPC sensitization. Sample treatment: therapeutic diphenylcyclopropenone sensitization with weekly scalp DPC.

The rearrangement links TRBV24-1 to TRBJ2-5, with D perhaps being TRBD1 or TRBD2 (5 bases each). The clonotype was recovered from a woman aged 45 to 65 with alopecia areata. Some clones in this sample may be carry-over from other donors' samples. The source material was whole blood, sampled in connection with sensitization to the hapten diphenylcyclopropenone (DPC). The CDR3 DNA is TGTGCCACCAGTGGGGGGTTGGAGACCCAGTACTTC. Translated, it gives CATSGGLETQYF.